Below, one T cell receptor (beta chain) is given with its context. Germline loops: CDR1 ENHRY, CDR2 SYGVKD. Trimming removed 0 bases from V and 1 base from J, with 6 bases in between. There are 15 residues in the CDR3. This table comes from immunoSEQ multiplex PCR, and its TCRdb copy is limited to in-frame clones, with some not included. The table has tens of thousands of clones, 87% seen once. This entry belongs to a study of blood T cell repertoires in COVID-19. Study-wide context: Italy, Spain and the United States were the sources of the convalescent and acute COVID-19 samples.

Material: peripheral blood. The chain recombines TRBV10-3 with TRBJ2-2, with D uncertain. This clonotype was sampled from a woman of 80 years or more with acute or convalescent COVID-19. The CDR3 nucleotides are TGTGCCATCAGTGAGTCGGAGTGGAACACCGGGGAGCTGTTTTTT. Translated, it gives CAISESEWNTGELFF.